This T cell receptor beta chain appears in the sequencing data of a study of blood T cell repertoires in COVID-19. Study overall: Acute and convalescent COVID-19 specimens originated in the United States, Italy and Spain. In each case, the material was cDNA or gDNA derived from T cells, B-cell-depleted T cells, or PBMCs.

CDR1 and CDR2 (germline): LGHDT, YNNKEL (reference sequence). The CDR3 covers 14 residues. Trimming pared 2 bases from V and 3 bases from J, leaving 10 bases between. Per the study methods: It was from reference gene primer amplification that nucleated cell counts were estimated. Profiled with immunoSEQ multiplex PCR; TCRdb holds only in-frame clones, not every one. V, J and clone size are those of that table, while D and trimming were read from the DNA. This sample has 150,000 to 250,000 clones, with approximately 84% found just once. The chain employs TRBV3-1 (or the pseudogene TRBV3-2) and TRBJ1-2; possible D gene TRBD1, 5 bases. The sequenced sample was peripheral blood. The clonotype was recovered from a human donor with acute or convalescent COVID-19. The donor label of this sample is uncertain. Written as DNA, the CDR3 is TGTGCCAGCAGCCAATCGACAGTGCACTATGGCTACACCTTC. It translates to CASSQSTVHYGYTF.